These 25 T cell receptor beta chains share one sample of origin, sequenced in a study of CD8 T cells in ankylosing spondylitis. TCRdb re-called the 5' RACE reads with MiXCR, one entry per CDR3 protein. The data show approximately 39,000 distinct CDR3 sequences, with 13% seen just once and 25% to 35% held by the top ten. Input material: synovial fluid, either unsorted or a sorted T cell fraction (not recorded which). The receptors come from a male donor with ankylosing spondylitis.

The chain carries TRBV28 and TRBJ2-3, with 12 bases fitting TRBD2. This CDR3 has 16 residues. CDR1 and CDR2 (germline): MDHEN, SYDVKM. J gave up 4 bases and V 4 bases, and 6 bases lay outside the gene matches. In nucleotides, the CDR3 is TGTGCCAGCAGTTCTAGCGGGGGGGCGGTCGCAGATACGCAGTATTTT. It yields the protein CASSSSGGAVADTQYF.

V and J are TRBV7-9 and TRBJ2-5; D possibly matches TRBD1 or TRBD2 (5 bases each). Between the trimmed V and J ends, which lost 5 bases and 5 bases, there was a span of 12 bases. Germline V gene sequence: CDR1 SEHNR, CDR2 FQNEAQ (reference sequence). The CDR3 totals 13 residues. CDR3 sequence (DNA): TGTGCCAGCAGCAAGGGGTCGGGGGAGACCCAGTACTTC. Translated: CASSKGSGETQYF. Using reference TRBV7-9 and TRBJ2-5 for the parts outside the CDR3, the full variable domain is DTGVSQNPRHKITKRGQNVTFRCDPISEHNRLYWYRQTLGQGPEFLTYFQNEAQLEKSRLLSDRFSAERPKGSFSTLEIQRTEQGDSAMYLCASSKGSGETQYFGPGTRLLVL.

This clonotype was seen more than once but under ten times. V and J are TRBV24-1 and TRBJ2-1; TRBD1 matches 7 bases. In germline, CDR1 is KGHDR, CDR2 SFDVKD. The CDR3 totals 16 residues. The J segment lost 8 bases and the V segment lost 0 bases, leaving 9 bases of the junction unmatched. The CDR3 loop is CATSDLTGQSRHEQFF. CDR3 coding DNA: TGTGCCACCAGTGATTTGACGGGACAGAGTCGTCATGAGCAGTTCTTC.

This clonotype has only a few counts. The gene calls are TRBV28 and TRBJ2-3; 8 positions agree with TRBD2. CDR3 length: 16 amino acids. Losses at the gene ends were 2 bases for V and 2 bases for J; bases not matched to a gene: 6. Per germline, CDR1 MDHEN and CDR2 SYDVKM. The CDR3 DNA follows: TGTGCCAGCAGTTTAATAGCGGGGAGTTACACAGATACGCAGTATTTT. It yields the protein CASSLIAGSYTDTQYF. Combining the CDR3 with reference TRBV28 and TRBJ2-3 gives the whole variable domain DVKVTQSSRYLVKRTGEKVFLECVQDMDHENMFWYRQDPGLGLRLIYFSYDVKMKEKGDIPEGYSVSREKKERFSLILESASTNQTSMYLCASSLIAGSYTDTQYFGPGTRLTVL.

This clonotype has just a few counts. The gene calls are TRBV9 and TRBJ1-4; D not certain. The CDR3 contains 16 residues. V lost 3 bases and J lost 0, with 12 bases in between. From germline, CDR1 is SGDLS and CDR2 YYNGEE. The CDR3 region has the DNA TGTGCCAGCAGCGATGGCAGCATTGCAACTAATGAAAAACTGTTTTTT. Its translation: CASSDGSIATNEKLFF. The entire variable domain, with the rest obtained from reference TRBV9 and TRBJ1-4, is as follows: DSGVTQTPKHLITATGQRVTLRCSPRSGDLSVYWYQQSLDQGLQFLIQYYNGEERAKGNILERFSAQQFPDLHSELNLSSLELGDSALYFCASSDGSIATNEKLFFGSGTQLSVL.

This clonotype was counted at least ten times. The V and J genes are TRBV5-1 and TRBJ1-6; D is perhaps TRBD1 (5 bases). The ends were cut back, 0 bases at V and 1 base at J, with 11 bases in the middle. Germline values: CDR1 SGHRS, CDR2 YFSETQ. The CDR3 loop spans 17 amino acids. CDR3 in amino acids: CASSLAVRGSYNSPLHF. The CDR3 coding sequence is TGCGCCAGCAGCTTGGCAGTCCGGGGGTCCTATAATTCACCCCTCCACTTT.

V is TRBV6-5 and J is TRBJ2-7; D is possibly TRBD1 (5 bases). Trimming removed 4 bases from V and 5 bases from J, with 12 bases in between. Per the germline V gene, CDR1 is MNHEY and CDR2 is SVGAGI. CDR3 size: 13 residues. This CDR3 is CASSLLGAHEQYF. CDR3 in DNA: TGTGCCAGCAGTTTGCTAGGGGCCCACGAGCAGTACTTC.

This clonotype occurred a few times. This rearrangement joins TRBV6-2 or TRBV6-3 to TRBJ2-5, with a possible D match to TRBD1 (6 bases). V lost 5 bases and J lost 5, with 18 bases in between. The CDR3 sequence is 15 residues long. The germline gives CDR1 MNHEY, CDR2 SVGEGT. CDR3 DNA: TGTGCCAGCAGTAGACCCGGGACACCTCGGGAGACCCAGTACTTC. Amino acid sequence: CASSRPGTPRETQYF.

This clonotype was counted many times. The rearrangement joins TRBV9 to TRBJ1-5; 7 bases match TRBD1. Germline V CDR1 and CDR2: SGDLS, YYNGEE. V was clipped by 4 bases and J by 4 bases; unmatched bases: 5. The CDR3 totals 14 residues. DNA for the CDR3: TGTGCCAGCAGCCCGCAGGGGGAGAATCAGCCCCAGCATTTT. This gives the protein CASSPQGENQPQHF.

In this sample, this clonotype turned up many times. In nucleotides, the CDR3 is TGTGCCAGCAGCTTTGGTGGGCGGGGGAGCACAGATACGCAGTATTTT. Translation gives CASSFGGRGSTDTQYF. This chain links TRBV7-9 with TRBJ2-3; the match to TRBD2 covers 7 bases. With 3 bases clipped from V and 0 bases from J, the junction kept 6 bases outside the gene matches. CDR1 SEHNR and CDR2 FQNEAQ come from the germline V gene (reference sequence). The CDR3 length is 16 residues.

The J gene is TRBJ2-1, the V gene TRBV28; 7 nucleotides line up with TRBD2. The germline V gene has CDR1 MDHEN and CDR2 SYDVKM. This CDR3 has 15 amino acids. V was clipped by 5 bases and J by 10 bases; unmatched bases: 14. DNA for the CDR3: TGTGCCAGCAGTCCCAACCAGCGGGAATTTGGAGAGCAGTTCTTC. Translating it yields CASSPNQREFGEQFF. The full variable domain, rest sourced from reference TRBV28 and TRBJ2-1, is DVKVTQSSRYLVKRTGEKVFLECVQDMDHENMFWYRQDPGLGLRLIYFSYDVKMKEKGDIPEGYSVSREKKERFSLILESASTNQTSMYLCASSPNQREFGEQFFGPGTRLTVL.

This clonotype has ten or more counts. The J gene is TRBJ2-7, the V gene TRBV4-1; 7 bases line up with TRBD1. The CDR3 runs to 15 residues. The germline V gene has CDR1 MGHRA and CDR2 YSYEKL. The junction had 2 bases not matched to a gene; V was cut back by 0 bases and J by 0 bases. For the CDR3, the DNA is TGCGCCAGCAGCCAAGAGGGACAGCTCTCCTACGAGCAGTACTTC. It specifies CASSQEGQLSYEQYF.

This clonotype was found many times. The V call is TRBV4-3, the J call TRBJ2-2; D unresolved. CDR3 length equals 15 residues. The germline V gene encodes CDR1 LGHNA and CDR2 YSLEER. Trimming pared 3 bases from V and 5 bases from J, leaving 13 bases between. In DNA form, the CDR3 reads TGCGCCAGCAGCCAGGCGAATGAGGTTACCGGGGAGCTGTTTTTT. Its translation is CASSQANEVTGELFF.

This chain joins TRBV7-9 and TRBJ2-1; possibly TRBD2 for D (5 bases). Trimming stripped 3 bases from V and 8 bases from J, with 8 bases between. Germline assignment: CDR1 SEHNR and CDR2 FQNEAQ (reference sequence). This CDR3 comprises 12 residues. CDR3 protein: CASSLGVDEQFF. The CDR3 DNA sequence: TGTGCCAGCAGCTTGGGAGTGGATGAGCAGTTCTTC. Full variable domain (remainder filled in from reference TRBV7-9 and TRBJ2-1): DTGVSQNPRHKITKRGQNVTFRCDPISEHNRLYWYRQTLGQGPEFLTYFQNEAQLEKSRLLSDRFSAERPKGSFSTLEIQRTEQGDSAMYLCASSLGVDEQFFGPGTRLTVL.

Ten or more counts support this clonotype. This chain uses TRBV28 with TRBJ1-2; TRBD1 is a possible D gene (6 bases). The V and J ends lost 5 bases and 0 bases respectively, with 10 bases between them. The CDR3 runs 14 residues. Germline CDR1 MDHEN, CDR2 SYDVKM. Here the CDR3 reads CASSGQFSNYGYTF. The DNA of the CDR3 is TGTGCCAGCAGTGGACAGTTCTCTAACTATGGCTACACCTTC.

This clonotype appeared a few times. The V and J genes are TRBV5-1 and TRBJ2-1, with D tentatively TRBD2 (6 bases). Germline loops: CDR1 SGHRS, CDR2 YFSETQ. The CDR3 covers 16 residues. The V end lost 4 bases, the J end lost 14 bases, and 28 bases lay between the germline ends. Here the CDR3 reads CASSPGLATRWWGEFF. CDR3 DNA: TGCGCCAGCAGCCCCGGACTCGCGACCAGATGGTGGGGGGAGTTCTTC. Based on the CDR3 plus reference TRBV5-1 and TRBJ2-1, the full variable domain is KAGVTQTPRYLIKTRGQQVTLSCSPISGHRSVSWYQQTPGQGLQFLFEYFSETQRNKGNFPGRFSGRQFSNSRSEMNVSTLELGDSALYLCASSPGLATRWWGEFFGPGTRLTVL.

The chain couples TRBV12-3 or TRBV12-4 to TRBJ1-1; D is uncertain. The V end was cut by 2 bases, the J end by 2 bases, with 6 bases between. The CDR3 sequence is 13 residues long. The CDR3 region is CASSLNSNTEAFF. For the CDR3, the DNA is TGTGCCAGCAGTTTAAACTCCAACACTGAAGCTTTCTTT.

This clonotype was detected only a few times. V usage is TRBV12-3 or TRBV12-4 and J usage is TRBJ2-7; TRBD2 aligns across 10 bases. CDR3 size: 16 residues. V shed 1 base, J shed 2 bases, and the junction held 5 bases outside the gene matches. CDR3: CASSLGLAGAPYEQYF. In nucleotides, the CDR3 is TGTGCCAGCAGTTTAGGGCTAGCGGGAGCCCCCTACGAGCAGTACTTC.

This clonotype is classed as medium-sized. This chain uses TRBV6-1 with TRBJ2-5, with a possible D match to TRBD2 (6 bases). The V and J ends lost 3 bases and 2 bases respectively, with 13 bases between them. The V gene's germline CDR1 is MNHNS and CDR2 SASEGT. The CDR3 length is 15 residues. This chain's CDR3 is CASSEGGGLQETQYF. CDR3 nucleotides: TGTGCCAGCAGTGAGGGGGGAGGCCTACAAGAGACCCAGTACTTC.

Only a few counts were recorded for this clonotype. The chain combines TRBV7-8 with TRBJ2-5; TRBD2 matches 7 bases. Germline V gives CDR1 SGHVS, CDR2 FQNEAQ. CDR3 size: 16 residues. Germline trimming cut 5 bases from V and 1 base from J; bases unmatched to any gene: 10. CDR3 nucleotide sequence: TGTGCCAGCAGCCTAAATGGGAGGGGTCTCCAAGAGACCCAGTACTTC. Its translation: CASSLNGRGLQETQYF.

This clonotype has a count of ten or more. This sequence joins TRBV20-1 and TRBJ1-4; D gene unclear. The length of the CDR3 is 19 residues. Germline V lookup: CDR1 DFQATT, CDR2 SNEGSKA (reference sequence). Trimming left V 0 bases short and J 0 bases short, with 20 bases between. CDR3 residues: CSARDLFGTAHATNEKLFF. The CDR3 nucleotides read TGCAGTGCTAGAGATCTCTTTGGAACGGCTCATGCAACTAATGAAAAACTGTTTTTT.

This clonotype came up many times. V and J are TRBV4-2 and TRBJ2-3; 11 bases map to TRBD2. Germline V gene sequence: CDR1 LGHNA, CDR2 YNFKEQ. The CDR3 is 17 residues long. Trimming removed 0 bases from V and 2 bases from J; junction bases left unmatched: 4. CDR3 residues: CASSQDLAGGPTDTQYF. The CDR3 nucleotides read TGTGCCAGCAGCCAAGACTTAGCGGGGGGGCCCACAGATACGCAGTATTTT.

The chain is built from TRBV9 and TRBJ1-4; D is unresolved. This CDR3 is built from 15 residues. Looked up from germline, CDR1 is SGDLS and CDR2 is YYNGEE. The V and J ends lost 0 bases and 5 bases respectively, with 11 bases between them. The CDR3: CASSVGGRGNEKLFF. Written as DNA, the CDR3 is TGTGCCAGCAGCGTAGGAGGGAGAGGGAATGAAAAACTGTTTTTT.

There are a few counts of this clonotype. This chain uses TRBV7-8 with TRBJ1-1; D is uncertain. Germline V gene sequence: CDR1 SGHVS, CDR2 FQNEAQ. V was clipped by 2 bases and J by 5 bases, with 9 bases between them. This CDR3 spans 13 amino acids. CDR3 in amino acids: CASSLMRRTEAFF. In DNA form, the CDR3 reads TGTGCCAGCAGCTTAATGAGGCGAACTGAAGCTTTCTTT. The full variable domain, rest sourced from reference TRBV7-8 and TRBJ1-1, is GAGVSQSPRYKVAKRGQDVALRCDPISGHVSLFWYQQALGQGPEFLTYFQNEAQLDKSGLPSDRFFAERPEGSVSTLKIQRTQQEDSAVYLCASSLMRRTEAFFGQGTRLTVV.

Comment on this clonotype: The junction departs from germline at one end; a sequencing error may be responsible. The CDR3 reads CAWSHCPF. The CDR3 region has the DNA TGTGCCTGGAGTCACTGCCCTTTC. The genes are TRBV30 and TRBJ2-1, with D unclear. This CDR3 comprises 8 residues. Germline lookup yields CDR1 GTSNPN and CDR2 SVGIG (reference sequence).